This T cell receptor beta chain was observed in a study of cytomegalovirus exposure and HLA in healthy donors (dated by TCRdb to the late 2010s). In the study overall: In an earlier analysis of roughly 590 of the donors, less than 350 Gb of sequence data and about 110 million unique TCR beta sequences from about 190 million T cells were reported. Roughly 300 gigabases of sequencing data and some 85 million unique TCR sequences were included in an early release covering 550 to 800 HLA-typed donors. Among the roughly 400 genotyped donors, approximately 77% belonged to the genetic ancestry cluster associated with self-reported Caucasian donors. The aim of the study was to test whether cataloging public T cell receptors could identify signatures of past pathogen exposure. The study profiled the T cell repertoires of 500 to 800 subjects by immunosequencing and related them to cytomegalovirus serostatus. In addition to the first cohort of hundreds of subjects, a separate validation cohort of 120 different subjects was used. High-throughput TCR immunosequencing, statistical association of individual TCRs with disease status, and machine learning were combined to predict cytomegalovirus infection status. A later analysis re-analyzed previously published TCR beta repertoires from approximately 700 donors and added high-resolution HLA genotyping to study TCR occurrence patterns. Rather than using new phenotypic data, the later analysis identified candidate immune exposures from TCR beta sequences and from how often those sequences occurred across donors. An earlier analysis of 587 of the donors applied high-throughput TCR beta sequencing to assess whether each TCR beta V gene segment acted as functional or pseudogenic. Donor age, sex, ethnicity and CMV serostatus were compiled alongside the repertoire data. A later genetic analysis used genome-wide SNP genotypes for about 65% of the roughly 670 donors, treating that subset as a discovery cohort. Every discovery cohort repertoire had been produced on one sequencing platform. HLA typing included class I and class II loci at four-digit resolution. Typing coverage varied by locus: roughly 620-630 donors for A, B, C, DRB1 and DQB1; roughly 510 for DQA1; about 600 for DPA1; some 470 for DPB1. Several DR-DQ haplotypes were handled as single units for association and clustering because linkage in the cohort was strong. Among around 400 genotyped donors of the cohort, an average of about 220,000 unique TCR beta nucleotide sequences was sequenced per donor, of which 15% to 20% were non-productive.

Beyond this particular receptor, the publication reports: Cytomegalovirus status was reported to be diagnosed by the classifier with high specificity and sensitivity in both the original and validation cohorts. Broadly in line with IMGT annotations, most TCR beta V segments showed up in productive rearrangements about 87% or about 30% of the time in an earlier analysis of some 590 of the donors. Sequencing depth was assumed to be roughly uniform across donors in the presence/absence analyses, though that assumption may not hold. The authors suggested that the approach could potentially be extended to other disease states and immunological phenotypes. The study listed approximately 150 TCR beta chains as associated with cytomegalovirus. A later genetic analysis reported fewer N-insertions in productive TCRs among donors in an Asian-associated ancestry cluster than the approximately 700-donor mean. Most TCR sequences were seen in very few donors, while some public TCRs were found in many individuals. According to a later analysis, parvovirus B19, influenza, CMV and Epstein-Barr virus appeared linked to several top co-occurrence clusters. Correlated functional status among segregating V segments might reflect linkage disequilibrium, but an unknown experimental factor could not be ruled out. A cluster of highly shared sequence variants was judged likely to be a technical artifact of the sequencing pipeline. The earlier analysis of about 600 of the donors excluded some 16 rarely observed V segments, including chromosome 9 orphons, because counts were too low. The cohort was sequenced for TCR beta chains only, and without alpha or paired-chain data the features that could be detected were limited. Compared with equally common non-associated chains, HLA-associated TCR beta chains in a later analysis were more clonally expanded and had lower generation probabilities. In vitro tests confirmed that three of the cytomegalovirus-associated TCR beta chains recognize cytomegalovirus antigens. HLA typing was unavailable for some donors at each locus, so association tests used only the typed subset. According to a later analysis, most CMV-associated TCR beta chains appeared to be HLA-restricted, and the HLA associations seemed to be driven largely by CMV exposure. An association between a missense DCLRE1C variant and V-gene and J-gene trimming of TCR beta chains was found in a later genetic analysis and replicated in an independent cohort. A further reported finding was that TCR beta sequences accurately predicted the HLA-A and HLA-B alleles for most subjects in the first cohort. When HLA alleles, especially DR and DQ, strongly co-occurred, attributing TCR associations to individual alleles was difficult. For the cohort, immune exposure information was limited to CMV serostatus. In a later analysis, the rate of TCR association differed among HLA loci, with DRB1 alleles having the most associated TCRs and HLA-C alleles having the fewest. Specific HLA alleles were associated with 15,000 to 20,000 TCR beta sequences at a false discovery rate of 0.05 in a later analysis. The 87-base-pair reads could not distinguish some IMGT-functional V segments, including TRBV6-2 and TRBV6-3, so those segments were excluded.

On this clone: This receptor's antigen is unknown.

Library preparation employed the immunoSEQ multiplex PCR assay. The multiplex PCR relied on a mix of 60 forward primers for TCR Vbeta segments and 13 reverse primers for TCR Jbeta segments. The CDR3 region of rearranged TCR beta genes was amplified from genomic DNA with a multiplex PCR assay. The amplified TCR beta libraries were sequenced on the Illumina HiSeq System as 87-base-pair reads. The paper's data handling went like this. A later analysis counted about 82 million unique TCR beta chains across the 550 to 700 repertoires, and around 9.9 million of these chains were shared by at least two donors. Raw reads were error-corrected and collapsed into unique sequences with a nearest-neighbor algorithm that merged closely related sequences to remove PCR and sequencing errors. To assign V, D and J gene segments, CDR3 sequences were aligned to IMGT reference sequences. For a sequence to be retained, a match of at least six nucleotides to both a V gene segment and a J gene segment was required. A rearrangement was called productive if the CDR3 had no stop codons and remained in frame with V and J, and every other rearrangement was called non-productive. Following IMGT convention, CDR3 was defined as the stretch from the second conserved V-encoded cysteine up to the conserved J-encoded phenylalanine. Sequences without an unambiguous match to a single V gene segment were excluded from the earlier analysis of almost 600 of the donors. In an earlier analysis of some 590 of the donors, V segments were called functional above 56.7% productive rearrangements and were called segregating when the between-donor standard deviation exceeded 5%. To diagnose cytomegalovirus status from the catalog of TCR beta chain sequences, a statistical classification framework was built. V and J gene assignment, in a later analysis, came from comparing TCR nucleotide sequences with IMGT/GENE-DB human TR gene sequences. The TCRdist pipeline was used in a later analysis to assign CDR3 sequences and most-parsimonious VDJ recombination scenarios. In a later analysis, each TCR beta chain was defined by its CDR3 amino acid sequence together with its V-gene family, and reads without a unique V-gene family were excluded. In a later analysis, 450 to 600 highly shared, low-generation-probability nucleotide sequences were removed to address suspected cross-contamination and a sequencing artifact. In a later analysis, a clonal expansion index was calculated for each public chain from normalized within-repertoire ranks of inferred template counts. Generation probabilities in a later analysis came from a VDJ recombination model fitted to out-of-frame rearrangements, and those results were checked against IGoR. In a later analysis, hypergeometric tests were used to score TCR-TCR, TCR-HLA and TCR-CMV co-occurrence, with a repertoire-size bias correction applied to TCR pairs. False discovery rates were estimated in a later analysis by permuting HLA or CMV assignments 20 times. A later analysis grouped co-occurring TCRs with DBSCAN, adding TCRdist sequence similarity when clustering within HLA-allele-positive subsets. Repertoires with fewer than 30,000 or more than 120,000 public chains were left out of co-occurrence clustering, as were five repertoires with anomalous nucleotide sharing. Here the immuneACCESS table is served through TCRdb, limited to in-frame sequences with V and J called. Missing clones are a known gap in these copies; in checked studies unresolved V genes cover under half, and the rest lacks a known reason. The V and J calls and clone size are taken from that table; D and trimming were inferred from the DNA. The sample table on file contains tens of thousands of clones. The ten largest clones add up to less than 2% of the sample.

The cohort consisted of 650 to 850 healthy bone marrow donors. Cohort members were all nominally healthy when sampled, although unrecorded immune exposures were likely present. The donor was CMV seropositive and belonged to the group of 250 to 350 seropositive cohort members. A peripheral blood sample was collected from each donor, and TCR beta sequencing was performed on peripheral blood mononuclear cells. Genomic DNA was extracted from the blood cell samples with the Qiagen DNeasy Blood Extraction Kit. The germline V gene (reference sequence) sets CDR1 to SGHNT and CDR2 to YYREEE. V lost 0 bases and J lost 0 bases; the stretch between them is 8 bases long. Including cysteine and phenylalanine, the CDR3 has 15 amino acids. Only the CDR3 portion is preserved as DNA: 45 bases, with reading frame beginning at the first base.

The origin of this receptor is a woman between 40 and 50 years old in good health and CMV-seropositive. The rearranged segments are TRBV5-4 and TRBJ2-3; the D gene cannot be named for sure. Sequenced material: PBMCs. The sequenced DNA: TGTGCCAGCAGCTTGGGAGCTACTAGCACAGATACGCAGTATTTT. It translates as CASSLGATSTDTQYF.